The T cell receptor beta chain described here comes from a study of blood T cell repertoires in COVID-19. Looking at the study overall: Sites in the United States, Italy and Spain provided acute and convalescent COVID-19 samples. The analysed material was cDNA or gDNA that came from T cells, B-cell-depleted T cells, or PBMCs.

The authors' processing: Amplification with reference gene primers provided the estimates of nucleated cell counts. Only in-frame clones appear in the TCRdb table, and some are missing; sequencing was by immunoSEQ multiplex PCR. V, J and clone size were drawn from that table, and D and trimming were deduced from the DNA. Of 200,000 or so clones listed, roughly 81% are singletons. This CDR3 has 19 residues. Sequenced input: peripheral blood. The chain has TRBV12-2 and TRBJ2-2; the DNA was not compared with TRBD2, the D call given in the table. TRBV12-2 is tagged as a pseudogene. The sequence came from an older woman with active or convalescent COVID-19. The DNA for the CDR3 is TGTGCAAGTCGCTTAGTAGGGCTAGCGGGAGGCCTAAGGGCCTGGGAGCTGTTTTTT. Translated, it gives CASRLVGLAGGLRAWELFF.